These 17 T cell receptor beta chains were sequenced from one sample in a study of radiotherapy plus CTLA-4 blockade in lung cancer. Sequencing used immunoSEQ multiplex PCR; TCRdb keeps in-frame clones, though not all of them. This table has about 59,000 clones, 72% appearing once. The sequencing here drew on peripheral blood, taken from a patient treated with radiotherapy plus ipilimumab. Source of these receptors: a human donor with non-small cell lung cancer whose response to radiotherapy plus ipilimumab could not be evaluated.

V is TRBV27 and J is TRBJ2-1; D unclear. Germline V CDR1 and CDR2: MNHEY, SMNVEV (reference sequence). CDR3 size: 12 residues. V lost 6 bases and J 6 bases, leaving 9 bases between the germline ends. CDR3 bases: TGTGCCAGCAGCTCTTATAGCAATGAGCAGTTCTTC. Translated: CASSSYSNEQFF.

J is TRBJ1-4 and V is TRBV7-8; D uncertain. The CDR3 has 16 amino acids. Germline lookup yields CDR1 SGHVS and CDR2 FQNEAQ. The V end was cut by 4 bases, the J end by 7 bases, with 19 bases between. The CDR3 protein is CASSSTLVDEGEKLFF. CDR3 DNA: TGTGCCAGCAGCTCCACCCTGGTAGATGAGGGTGAAAAACTGTTTTTT.

V is TRBV10-3 and J is TRBJ2-2, with TRBD1 identical over 7 bases. CDR1 ENHRY and CDR2 SYGVKD come from the germline V gene. The CDR3 is 16 residues long. Losses at the gene ends were 2 bases for V and 0 bases for J; bases not matched to a gene: 3. CDR3 coding DNA: TGTGCCATCAGTGAGGGACAGGTTCCGAACACCGGGGAGCTGTTTTTT. Encoded protein: CAISEGQVPNTGELFF.

V gene TRBV30 combines with J gene TRBJ2-5; 7 nucleotides match TRBD1. CDR3 size: 13 residues. The ends lost 3 bases at V and 5 bases at J; junction bases unmatched: 6. Germline lookup yields CDR1 GTSNPN and CDR2 SVGIG (reference sequence). As DNA, the CDR3 is TGTGCCTGGAGGACAGGGTTCGTCGAGACCCAGTACTTC. This sequence encodes CAWRTGFVETQYF.

J is TRBJ2-1 and V is TRBV6-1, with 14 bases matching TRBD2. Trimming at V came to 4 bases and at J to 8 bases, leaving 7 bases not matched to a gene. The CDR3 is made up of 16 amino acids. Germline loops: CDR1 MNHNS, CDR2 SASEGT. This CDR3 reads CASSVPGLAGVDEQFF. DNA of the CDR3: TGTGCCAGCAGTGTTCCGGGACTAGCGGGGGTCGATGAGCAGTTCTTC.

This clone was detected only once. The chain uses TRBV25-1 and TRBJ2-3; a weak D match, TRBD2 (5 bases). The ends were cut back, 6 bases at V and 4 bases at J, with 11 bases in the middle. From germline, CDR1 is MGHDK and CDR2 SYGVNS. The CDR3 is 13 amino acids. DNA of the CDR3: TGTGCCAGCAGCGAAGTGAGGGCAGATACGCAGTATTTT. Translation gives CASSEVRADTQYF.

The gene calls are TRBV29-1 and TRBJ2-2; perhaps TRBD2 as D (5 bases). V lost 2 bases and J lost 5, with 12 bases in between. Germline values: CDR1 SQVTM, CDR2 ANQGSEA. The length of the CDR3 is 14 residues. The CDR3: CSVEPRAGTGELFF. CDR3 sequence (DNA): TGCAGCGTTGAACCGAGGGCCGGGACCGGGGAGCTGTTTTTT.

The V and J genes are TRBV9 and TRBJ2-2; D is unresolved. V lost 3 bases and J lost 1, with 7 bases in between. Germline V gene lookup returns CDR1 SGDLS and CDR2 YYNGEE. CDR3 length: 14 amino acids. The CDR3 nucleotides are TGTGCCAGCAGCGCCCCACAGAACACCGGGGAGCTGTTTTTT. It translates to CASSAPQNTGELFF.

This clone showed up just a few times. The chain combines TRBV10-3 with TRBJ1-5; D may be TRBD1 (6 bases). Trimming cost V 3 bases and J 0 bases, with 15 bases left between them. The CDR3 is 17 residues long. Germline V CDR1 and CDR2: ENHRY, SYGVKD. The CDR3, as DNA: TGTGCCATCAGTGACGACAAAGGGGGTGTTAGCAATCAGCCCCAGCATTTT. Translation gives CAISDDKGGVSNQPQHF.

This clone was found a few times. The chain couples TRBV28 to TRBJ2-7, with 11 bases identical to TRBD1. The CDR3 is 16 residues long. V gave up 5 bases and J gave up 7 bases; unmatched junction bases: 13. CDR1 and CDR2 from the germline V gene are MDHEN and SYDVKM. The CDR3 reads CASSPRTGGTTGEQYF. Here the CDR3 DNA reads TGTGCCAGCAGTCCCCGGACAGGGGGCACCACGGGGGAGCAGTACTTC.

The chain has TRBV27 and TRBJ1-1; D ambiguous. With 5 bases removed from V and 4 bases from J, the gap between germline ends came to 8 bases. CDR1 MNHEY and CDR2 SMNVEV come from the germline V gene (reference sequence). The CDR3 is made up of 12 amino acids. The CDR3 reads CASSRGGTEAFF. As DNA, the CDR3 is TGTGCCAGCAGTCGGGGAGGCACTGAAGCTTTCTTT.

The rearrangement uses TRBV9 and TRBJ1-6, with D tentatively TRBD1 (6 bases). Germline-derived CDR1 and CDR2 are SGDLS and YYNGEE. Trimming shortened V by 2 bases and J by 7 bases, and 10 bases separated the two germline ends. CDR3 size: 14 residues. DNA of the CDR3: TGTGCCAGCAGCGTGGGGACATACAATTCACCCCTCCACTTT. As protein: CASSVGTYNSPLHF.

The V gene is TRBV7-9, the J gene TRBJ1-1; TRBD1 might be the D (5 bases). This CDR3 is 13 amino acids long. Trimming cost V 7 bases and J 8 bases, with 17 bases left between them. Germline V gives CDR1 SEHNR, CDR2 FQNEAQ (reference sequence). The CDR3 DNA reads TGTGCCAGCACCCGACGGGGAGGGGTGGAAGCTTTCTTT. This translates into CASTRRGGVEAFF. The whole variable domain, remainder taken from reference TRBV7-9 and TRBJ1-1, is DTGVSQNPRHKITKRGQNVTFRCDPISEHNRLYWYRQTLGQGPEFLTYFQNEAQLEKSRLLSDRFSAERPKGSFSTLEIQRTEQGDSAMYLCASTRRGGVEAFFGQGTRLTVV.

V usage is TRBV19 and J usage is TRBJ1-1, with a possible D match to TRBD1 (6 bases). Trimming removed 6 bases from V and 5 bases from J, with 13 bases in between. Germline CDR1 and CDR2: LNHDA and SQIVND (reference sequence). The CDR3 consists of 13 residues. CDR3 in DNA: TGTGCCAGTAGCCTGGGACAAAGGACTGAAGCTTTCTTT. This sequence encodes CASSLGQRTEAFF.

This clone appeared a single time. The CDR3 sequence: CASSNSFSLAGELFF. CDR3 nucleotides: TGTGCCAGCAGCAATTCCTTTAGTTTGGCCGGGGAGCTGTTTTTT. The V call is TRBV7-9, the J call TRBJ2-2; D is unclear. From germline, CDR1 is SEHNR and CDR2 FQNEAQ (reference sequence). This CDR3 has 15 amino acids. The V gene lost 5 bases and the J gene lost 6 bases, with 16 bases spanning the gap.

The chain uses TRBV30 and TRBJ1-6; 7 bases align to TRBD1. CDR3 length equals 13 residues. Germline assignment: CDR1 GTSNPN and CDR2 SVGIG (reference sequence). The DNA of the CDR3 is TGTGCTCTCATCCGGGCAGGGGGTTCACCCCTCCACTTT. Translated, it gives CALIRAGGSPLHF.

This chain connects TRBV30 to TRBJ2-1; D possibly corresponds to TRBD2 (5 bases). Trimming removed 3 bases from V and 0 bases from J, with 9 bases in between. The CDR3 has 14 residues. Germline CDR1 GTSNPN, CDR2 SVGIG (reference sequence). The CDR3, as DNA: TGTGCCTGGAGCGCGGGTAGCTCCTACAATGAGCAGTTCTTC. This encodes CAWSAGSSYNEQFF.